This T cell receptor (beta chain) stems from a study of blood T cells in healthy people across ages. With a J-beta primer mix and a sample-barcoded 5' primer, a second PCR ran about 7 to 11 cycles. TCRdb redid the calling of the 5' RACE reads with MiXCR, one entry per CDR3 protein. In the table there are roughly 800,000 distinct CDR3 sequences, roughly 64% of which are singletons. V dropped 0 bases and J dropped 3 bases, with 14 bases sitting between them. CDR1 is LGHNA, CDR2 YSLEER, per germline. CDR3 size: 16 residues. Isolation recovered at least 6.5 million PBMCs from every sample. This clonotype was sampled from a man aged 25-40 years in good health. V gene TRBV4-3 combines with J gene TRBJ2-5; a weak D match, TRBD2 (5 bases). Sample: blood. CDR3 in amino acids: CASSQELTGLEETQYF. CDR3 DNA sequence: TGCGCCAGCAGCCAAGAATTGACGGGATTGGAAGAGACCCAGTACTTC.